The rows below give T cell receptor beta chains drawn from one sample of a study of blood T cell repertoires in COVID-19. The method was immunoSEQ multiplex PCR; TCRdb's version includes in-frame clones alone and lacks a portion of them. Among about 150,000 clones, roughly nine tenths were seen once, and the ten largest hold roughly 4%. Material for sequencing was PBMCs or T cells enriched from blood (not recorded which). These TCRs come from a woman between 40 and 50 years old who had been exposed to COVID-19. Each CDR3 is given with its conserved first and last residue. The D gene is left open where the match is weak. Expanded clones get a size class; other rows say once, few or many, or leave the size out.

CDR3nt: TGCGCCAGCAGCCCCCGAACGTCAGGACAAAACTATGGCTACACCTTC; CDR3aa: CASSPRTSGQNYGYTF; abundance: -; d_gene: -; j_gene: TRBJ1-2; v_gene: TRBV5-1
CDR3nt: TGTGCCAGCAGTGTAAGACCCCCGCAGGAATGGAACACTGAAGCTTTCTTT; CDR3aa: CASSVRPPQEWNTEAFF; abundance: -; d_gene: -; j_gene: TRBJ1-1; v_gene: TRBV25-1
CDR3nt: TGTGCCAGTAGTATGGCTAGCGGGGTGAGCTCCTACGAGCAGTACTTC; CDR3aa: CASSMASGVSSYEQYF; abundance: -; d_gene: TRBD2; j_gene: TRBJ2-7; v_gene: TRBV19
CDR3nt: TGTGCCACCAGCCTACAGGGCCTGACCACAGATACGCAGTATTTT; CDR3aa: CATSLQGLTTDTQYF; abundance: -; d_gene: -; j_gene: TRBJ2-3; v_gene: TRBV15
CDR3nt: TGTGCCAGCAGCGACCCCCGGGGCCAGAGCGGGTACGAGCAGTACTTC; CDR3aa: CASSDPRGQSGYEQYF; abundance: -; d_gene: -; j_gene: TRBJ2-7; v_gene: TRBV9
CDR3nt: TGTGCCAGCAGCCAAGTGTCTAGGTCCGGGGAGCTGTTTTTT; CDR3aa: CASSQVSRSGELFF; abundance: -; d_gene: -; j_gene: TRBJ2-2; v_gene: TRBV4-2
CDR3nt: TGTGCCAGCAGCGTAGGGCCGGGGAACACTGAAGCTTTCTTT; CDR3aa: CASSVGPGNTEAFF; abundance: -; d_gene: -; j_gene: TRBJ1-1; v_gene: TRBV9
CDR3nt: TGTGCCAGCAGCTGGAATAGCGGGAGTACGTACGAGCAGTACTTC; CDR3aa: CASSWNSGSTYEQYF; abundance: -; d_gene: TRBD2; j_gene: TRBJ2-7; v_gene: TRBV7-2
CDR3nt: TGTGCCAGCAGCGTTGGAGATAATTCACCCCTCCACTTT; CDR3aa: CASSVGDNSPLHF; abundance: -; d_gene: -; j_gene: TRBJ1-6; v_gene: TRBV9
CDR3nt: TGTGCCAGCAGCTTGAGTATGGGAGCGGGATCTACCTACAATGAGCAGTTCTTC; CDR3aa: CASSLSMGAGSTYNEQFF; abundance: -; d_gene: TRBD2; j_gene: TRBJ2-1; v_gene: TRBV5-4
CDR3nt: TGTGCCAGCAGCCCCGGACAGGGTTGGGGGTCACCCCTCCACTTT; CDR3aa: CASSPGQGWGSPLHF; abundance: -; d_gene: TRBD1; j_gene: TRBJ1-6; v_gene: TRBV6-5
CDR3nt: TGTGCCAGCAGTTCTAAAAGGCGTTGGGACAGGGCCGCCTACGAGCAGTACTTC; CDR3aa: CASSSKRRWDRAAYEQYF; abundance: once; d_gene: TRBD1; j_gene: TRBJ2-7; v_gene: TRBV28
CDR3nt: TGCGCCAGCAGCCAAGATTCCTCCCGAGCCAAAAACATTCAGTACTTC; CDR3aa: CASSQDSSRAKNIQYF; abundance: -; d_gene: -; j_gene: TRBJ2-4; v_gene: TRBV4-3
CDR3nt: TGTGCCAGCAGGAACCCAGCCAGGGAACAGCCCCAGCATTTT; CDR3aa: CASRNPAREQPQHF; abundance: -; d_gene: -; j_gene: TRBJ1-5; v_gene: TRBV6-5
CDR3nt: TGTGCCAGTAGGAGCCACGGGAGGGTCTCTTCCAATGAGCAGTTCTTC; CDR3aa: CASRSHGRVSSNEQFF; abundance: -; d_gene: TRBD2; j_gene: TRBJ2-1; v_gene: TRBV19
CDR3nt: TGTGCCAGCAGCATTAGTTGGGACAGGGGGCACTACGAGCAGTACTTC; CDR3aa: CASSISWDRGHYEQYF; abundance: -; d_gene: TRBD1; j_gene: TRBJ2-7; v_gene: TRBV7-9
CDR3nt: TGTGCCAGCAGCTCTAGTCTCGGGAACACTGAAGCTTTCTTT; CDR3aa: CASSSSLGNTEAFF; abundance: -; d_gene: -; j_gene: TRBJ1-1; v_gene: TRBV11-2
CDR3nt: TGTGCCAGCAGCCAAGCCGATACTCAGGGATTCTATGGCTACACCTTC; CDR3aa: CASSQADTQGFYGYTF; abundance: -; d_gene: -; j_gene: TRBJ1-2; v_gene: TRBV3-1/TRBV3-2
CDR3nt: TGTGCCAGCAGTCTACAGGGGGCAAACTACGAGCAGTACTTC; CDR3aa: CASSLQGANYEQYF; abundance: -; d_gene: TRBD1; j_gene: TRBJ2-7; v_gene: TRBV27
CDR3nt: TGTGCCAGCAGCTCCTCAGGTGGCGTCCCCGGGGAGCTGTTTTTT; CDR3aa: CASSSSGGVPGELFF; abundance: -; d_gene: -; j_gene: TRBJ2-2; v_gene: TRBV7-6
CDR3nt: TGTGCCAGCAGCGGGGCGGTCGGCACTGAAGCTTTCTTT; CDR3aa: CASSGAVGTEAFF; abundance: few; d_gene: -; j_gene: TRBJ1-1; v_gene: TRBV3-1/TRBV3-2
CDR3nt: TGTGCCAGCTCACCACAGGGGGCTCGCGAAAAACTGTTTTTT; CDR3aa: CASSPQGAREKLFF; abundance: -; d_gene: TRBD1; j_gene: TRBJ1-4; v_gene: TRBV18
CDR3nt: TGTGCCAGCAGTTCGGGACAGGGGAACGGAAAACTGTTTTTT; CDR3aa: CASSSGQGNGKLFF; abundance: few; d_gene: TRBD1; j_gene: TRBJ1-4; v_gene: TRBV6-5
CDR3nt: TGCGCCAGCAGCCAGACGGTGGGACAGGGTACCTACGAGCAGTACTTC; CDR3aa: CASSQTVGQGTYEQYF; abundance: -; d_gene: TRBD1; j_gene: TRBJ2-7; v_gene: TRBV4-1
CDR3nt: TGTGCCAGTAGTGTCCGGGACAGCGCCCAGGGGGTGACTGAAGCTTTCTTT; CDR3aa: CASSVRDSAQGVTEAFF; abundance: -; d_gene: TRBD1; j_gene: TRBJ1-1; v_gene: TRBV19
CDR3nt: TGCGCCAGCAGCCTGGCGGGGAATGAAGCTTTCTTT; CDR3aa: CASSLAGNEAFF; abundance: -; d_gene: -; j_gene: TRBJ1-1; v_gene: TRBV5-1
CDR3nt: TGTGCCAGCAGTTTTCTAGCGGGGGGAAAAGAGACCCAGTACTTC; CDR3aa: CASSFLAGGKETQYF; abundance: -; d_gene: TRBD2; j_gene: TRBJ2-5; v_gene: TRBV6-4
CDR3nt: TGTGCCAGCAGTGAATCTGGACAGGGCTACGAGCAGTACTTC; CDR3aa: CASSESGQGYEQYF; abundance: -; d_gene: TRBD1; j_gene: TRBJ2-7; v_gene: TRBV25-1
CDR3nt: TGTGCCAGCACCCTTCCGGGGTTTGGCTACACCTTC; CDR3aa: CASTLPGFGYTF; abundance: -; d_gene: -; j_gene: TRBJ1-2; v_gene: TRBV12-3/TRBV12-4
CDR3nt: TGCAGCGTTGAAAGGGGCATGCGGACTGAAGCTTTCTTT; CDR3aa: CSVERGMRTEAFF; abundance: once; d_gene: -; j_gene: TRBJ1-1; v_gene: TRBV29-1
CDR3nt: TGCAGCGTTGATAATGGAAGCGGGAAGAAGGCAGATACGCAGTATTTT; CDR3aa: CSVDNGSGKKADTQYF; abundance: -; d_gene: TRBD2; j_gene: TRBJ2-3; v_gene: TRBV29-1
CDR3nt: TGCGCCAGCAGCTCGTTACAGGGCGTTAAAACCTACGAGCAGTACTTC; CDR3aa: CASSSLQGVKTYEQYF; abundance: -; d_gene: -; j_gene: TRBJ2-7; v_gene: TRBV5-1
CDR3nt: TGTGCCAGCAGTTTATCGGGAAGGGACTGGGGCAGCTCCTACGAGCAGTACTTC; CDR3aa: CASSLSGRDWGSSYEQYF; abundance: -; d_gene: -; j_gene: TRBJ2-7; v_gene: TRBV27
CDR3nt: TGCGCCAGCAGCGGAACAGGGGGCGGAGGTGAAAAACTGTTTTTT; CDR3aa: CASSGTGGGGEKLFF; abundance: -; d_gene: TRBD1; j_gene: TRBJ1-4; v_gene: TRBV5-1
CDR3nt: TGCGCCAGCAGCCAAACGGCGGCTAATAGCAATCAGCCCCAGCATTTT; CDR3aa: CASSQTAANSNQPQHF; abundance: -; d_gene: -; j_gene: TRBJ1-5; v_gene: TRBV4-1
CDR3nt: TGCGCCAGCAGCTTGGAAACTAGCACAGATAGCCCGCAGTATTTT; CDR3aa: CASSLETSTDSPQYF; abundance: -; d_gene: -; j_gene: TRBJ2-3; v_gene: TRBV5-1
CDR3nt: TGCAGCGTTGAAGATTTCCAGGGCGAGCAGTACTTC; CDR3aa: CSVEDFQGEQYF; abundance: -; d_gene: -; j_gene: TRBJ2-7; v_gene: TRBV29-1
CDR3nt: TGTGCCAGTAGTATAGTAGGACAGAACAATCAGCCCCAGCATTTT; CDR3aa: CASSIVGQNNQPQHF; abundance: -; d_gene: -; j_gene: TRBJ1-5; v_gene: TRBV19
CDR3nt: TGTGCCAGCAGCTTGGGGACAGGAGTTCTCAATGAGCAGTTCTTC; CDR3aa: CASSLGTGVLNEQFF; abundance: -; d_gene: TRBD1; j_gene: TRBJ2-1; v_gene: TRBV7-8
CDR3nt: TGTGCCATCAGATTCGGGACAGGCCTCTACGAGCAGTACTTC; CDR3aa: CAIRFGTGLYEQYF; abundance: -; d_gene: TRBD1; j_gene: TRBJ2-7; v_gene: TRBV10-3
CDR3nt: TGCGCCAGCAGCTCGACTAGCGCTTACAATGAGCAGTTCTTC; CDR3aa: CASSSTSAYNEQFF; abundance: -; d_gene: TRBD2; j_gene: TRBJ2-1; v_gene: TRBV5-1
CDR3nt: TGTGCCAGCAGCCAAGTTGGGACAGAACTCCACTTT; CDR3aa: CASSQVGTELHF; abundance: -; d_gene: TRBD1; j_gene: TRBJ1-6; v_gene: TRBV3-1/TRBV3-2
CDR3nt: TGCGCCAGCAGTGGAGCAGGTCTAAGAAATCAGCCCCAGCATTTT; CDR3aa: CASSGAGLRNQPQHF; abundance: few; d_gene: -; j_gene: TRBJ1-5; v_gene: TRBV10-2
CDR3nt: TGTGCCAGCAGGAGGGGAGGGGGCACTGAAGCTTTCTTT; CDR3aa: CASRRGGGTEAFF; abundance: -; d_gene: -; j_gene: TRBJ1-1; v_gene: TRBV2
CDR3nt: TGTGCCAGCAGTTACTCGGTTGGCCGGGACAATCAGCCCCAGCATTTT; CDR3aa: CASSYSVGRDNQPQHF; abundance: -; d_gene: -; j_gene: TRBJ1-5; v_gene: TRBV6-5
CDR3nt: TGTGCCAGCAGCTTAGGCAGGGGCTTGGTCACTGAAGCTTTCTTT; CDR3aa: CASSLGRGLVTEAFF; abundance: -; d_gene: -; j_gene: TRBJ1-1; v_gene: TRBV11-3
CDR3nt: TGTGCCAGCAGTTTTCGTATTCCAGGGCTCAATTCACCCCTCCACTTT; CDR3aa: CASSFRIPGLNSPLHF; abundance: -; d_gene: -; j_gene: TRBJ1-6; v_gene: TRBV27
CDR3nt: TGTGCCAGTAGTACTAGAACAGGGGGCCGTCAGCCCCAGCATTTT; CDR3aa: CASSTRTGGRQPQHF; abundance: -; d_gene: TRBD1; j_gene: TRBJ1-5; v_gene: TRBV19
CDR3nt: TGCGCCAGCAGTGGGACAGGATCCCTCTATGGCTACACCTTC; CDR3aa: CASSGTGSLYGYTF; abundance: -; d_gene: TRBD1; j_gene: TRBJ1-2; v_gene: TRBV10-1
CDR3nt: TGTGCCAGCAGCCGCACAGGGGAGAGAGAAAAACTGTTTTTT; CDR3aa: CASSRTGEREKLFF; abundance: -; d_gene: TRBD1; j_gene: TRBJ1-4; v_gene: TRBV7-9
CDR3nt: TGCGCCAGCAGCTTGCAGGGACAGGGTGAAGCTTTCTTT; CDR3aa: CASSLQGQGEAFF; abundance: -; d_gene: TRBD1; j_gene: TRBJ1-1; v_gene: TRBV5-1
CDR3nt: TGTGCCATCAGTGACGGGAATAATCAGCCCCAGCATTTT; CDR3aa: CAISDGNNQPQHF; abundance: -; d_gene: -; j_gene: TRBJ1-5; v_gene: TRBV10-3
CDR3nt: TGCGCCAGCAGCCAAGTAGGAGGGACCGGGGCCAACGTCCTGACTTTC; CDR3aa: CASSQVGGTGANVLTF; abundance: few; d_gene: -; j_gene: TRBJ2-6; v_gene: TRBV4-3
CDR3nt: TGTGCCAGCAGCGGCCGACTAGCGGGGGCCTACAATGAGCAGTTCTTC; CDR3aa: CASSGRLAGAYNEQFF; abundance: -; d_gene: TRBD2; j_gene: TRBJ2-1; v_gene: TRBV9
CDR3nt: TGCATGGGAACGGGGGGTAGGGGCTACACCTTC; CDR3aa: CMGTGGRGYTF; abundance: -; d_gene: -; j_gene: TRBJ1-2; v_gene: TRBV29-1
CDR3nt: TGTGCCAGCAGTTCTCAGGGGCTTGGTACAGATACGCAGTATTTT; CDR3aa: CASSSQGLGTDTQYF; abundance: -; d_gene: -; j_gene: TRBJ2-3; v_gene: TRBV7-9